This T cell receptor (beta chain) was recovered during a study of blood T cells in healthy people across ages. Collection of about 9.4 milliliters of peripheral blood was performed for each donor. Study findings and constraints: Per million T cells, TCR beta diversity dropped roughly linearly as age increased.

Trimming stripped 1 base from V and 0 bases from J, with 13 bases between. The CDR3 sequence is 16 residues long. Germline CDR1 and CDR2: LGHNA and YSLEER. Sample-barcoded 5' priming and a J-beta primer mix drove a second PCR of roughly 6 to 12 cycles. Each cDNA was tagged by a template-switch adaptor containing 12 random nucleotides. TCRdb re-called the 5' RACE reads with MiXCR, one entry per CDR3 protein. Altogether some 1.5 million distinct CDR3 sequences are present, 35% to 45% being singletons, with the ten largest covering about 3.8%. Comments on this clonotype: The antigen remains undetermined.

V is TRBV4-3 and J is TRBJ2-7, with a weak D call TRBD2 (5 bases). This sequence originates from a woman younger than 30 in good health. Source material: blood. CDR3 DNA sequence: TGCGCCAGCAGCCAAGTTGTAGCGAGTAGCTCCTACGAGCAGTACTTC. It yields the protein CASSQVVASSSYEQYF.